This TCR beta chain was documented in a study of T-cell reconstitution after alpha-beta-depleted transplantation in children. CDR1 is SGHRS, CDR2 YFSETQ, per germline. Trimming cost V 1 base and J 5 bases, with 7 bases left between them. CDR3 length: 13 residues. Unique molecular identifiers were incorporated into the prepared TCRbeta library. TCRdb reprocessed the PCR reads with MiXCR, giving one entry per CDR3 protein. In the table there are a few hundred thousand distinct CDR3 sequences, roughly 17% of which are singletons. This sequence joins TRBV5-1 and TRBJ2-1; D uncertain. The clonotype comes from a boy under two years old who had a stem cell transplant for Wiskott-Aldrich syndrome, so the T cells may come from the graft donor. Sequencing was performed on PBMCs, mostly from graft donor cells, taken 360 days after TCRalphabeta/CD19-depleted stem cell transplant. The CDR3 region is CASSLNFHNEQFF. In DNA form, the CDR3 reads TGCGCCAGCAGCTTGAACTTCCACAATGAGCAGTTCTTC. Full variable domain (missing parts from reference TRBV5-1 and TRBJ2-1): KAGVTQTPRYLIKTRGQQVTLSCSPISGHRSVSWYQQTPGQGLQFLFEYFSETQRNKGNFPGRFSGRQFSNSRSEMNVSTLELGDSALYLCASSLNFHNEQFFGPGTRLTVL.